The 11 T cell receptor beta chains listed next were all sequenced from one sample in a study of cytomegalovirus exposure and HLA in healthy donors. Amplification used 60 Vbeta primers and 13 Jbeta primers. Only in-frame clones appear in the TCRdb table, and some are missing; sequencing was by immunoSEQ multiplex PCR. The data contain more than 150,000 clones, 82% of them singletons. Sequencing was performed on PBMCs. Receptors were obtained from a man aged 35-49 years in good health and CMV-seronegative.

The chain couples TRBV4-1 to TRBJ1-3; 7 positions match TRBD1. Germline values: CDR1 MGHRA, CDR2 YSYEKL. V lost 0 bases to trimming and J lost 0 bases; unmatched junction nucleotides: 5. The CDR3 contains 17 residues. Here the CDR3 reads CASSQDTQGDSGNTIYF. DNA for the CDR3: TGCGCCAGCAGCCAAGACACTCAGGGGGACTCTGGAAACACCATATATTTT.

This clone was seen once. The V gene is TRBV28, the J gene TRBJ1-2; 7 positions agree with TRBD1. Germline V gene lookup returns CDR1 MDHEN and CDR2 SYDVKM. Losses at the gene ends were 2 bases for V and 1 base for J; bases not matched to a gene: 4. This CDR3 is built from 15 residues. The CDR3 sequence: CASSLRGTVNYGYTF. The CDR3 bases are TGTGCCAGCAGTTTACGCGGGACAGTTAACTATGGCTACACCTTC.

CDR3 in amino acids: CASRTGEFEKLFF. CDR3 in DNA: TGTGCCAGCAGAACAGGGGAATTTGAAAAACTGTTTTTT. The rearrangement links TRBV11-2 to TRBJ1-4; 7 nucleotides match TRBD1. The CDR3 covers 13 residues. The germline V gene encodes CDR1 SGHAT and CDR2 FQNNGV. The ends lost 6 bases at V and 7 bases at J; junction bases unmatched: 5.

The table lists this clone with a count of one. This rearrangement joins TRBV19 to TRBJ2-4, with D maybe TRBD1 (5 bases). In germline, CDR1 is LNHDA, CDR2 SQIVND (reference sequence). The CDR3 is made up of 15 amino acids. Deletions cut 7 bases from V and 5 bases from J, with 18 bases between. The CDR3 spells CASTPSLLGENIQYF. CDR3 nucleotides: TGTGCCAGTACCCCATCCCTTTTAGGGGAAAACATTCAGTACTTC.

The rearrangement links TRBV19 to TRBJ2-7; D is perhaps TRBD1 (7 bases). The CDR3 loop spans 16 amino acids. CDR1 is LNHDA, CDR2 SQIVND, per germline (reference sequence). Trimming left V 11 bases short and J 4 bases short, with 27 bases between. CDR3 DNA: TGTGCCCAAAACGTCCCCGGGAGACAGGGAAGATACGAGCAGTACTTC. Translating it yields CAQNVPGRQGRYEQYF.

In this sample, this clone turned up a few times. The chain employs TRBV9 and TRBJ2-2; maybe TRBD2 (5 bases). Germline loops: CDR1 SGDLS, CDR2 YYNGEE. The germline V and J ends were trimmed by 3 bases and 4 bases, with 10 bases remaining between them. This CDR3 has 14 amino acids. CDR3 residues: CASSARGGTGELFF. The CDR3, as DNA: TGTGCCAGCAGCGCGCGAGGAGGCACCGGGGAGCTGTTTTTT.

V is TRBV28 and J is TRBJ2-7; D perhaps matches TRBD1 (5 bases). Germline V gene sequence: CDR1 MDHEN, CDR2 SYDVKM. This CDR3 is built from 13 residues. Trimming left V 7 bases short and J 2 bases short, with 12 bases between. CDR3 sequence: CASIAQVTYEQYF. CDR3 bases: TGTGCCAGCATCGCACAGGTGACCTACGAGCAGTACTTC.

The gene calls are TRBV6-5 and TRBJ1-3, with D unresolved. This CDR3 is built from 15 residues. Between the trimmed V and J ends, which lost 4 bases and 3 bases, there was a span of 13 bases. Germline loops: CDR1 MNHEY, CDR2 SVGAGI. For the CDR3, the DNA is TGTGCCAGCAGTTCCGCCGGGAGCGGTGGAAACACCATATATTTT. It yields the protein CASSSAGSGGNTIYF.

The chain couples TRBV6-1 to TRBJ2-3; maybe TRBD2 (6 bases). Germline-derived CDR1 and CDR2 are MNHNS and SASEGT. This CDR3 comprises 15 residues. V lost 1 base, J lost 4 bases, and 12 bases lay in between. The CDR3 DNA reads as TGTGCCAGCAGTGAAGACGGGAGACCCGCAGATACGCAGTATTTT. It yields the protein CASSEDGRPADTQYF.

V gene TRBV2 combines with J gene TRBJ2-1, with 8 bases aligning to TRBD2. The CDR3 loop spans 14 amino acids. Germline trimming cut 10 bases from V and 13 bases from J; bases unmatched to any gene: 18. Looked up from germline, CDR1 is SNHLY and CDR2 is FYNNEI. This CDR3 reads CATASGTRRSDQFF. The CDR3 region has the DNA TGTGCCACGGCCTCCGGGACTAGAAGATCGGATCAGTTCTTC.

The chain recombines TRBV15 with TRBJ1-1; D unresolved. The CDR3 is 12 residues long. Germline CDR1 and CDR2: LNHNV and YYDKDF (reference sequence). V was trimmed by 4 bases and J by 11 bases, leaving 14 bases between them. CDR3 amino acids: CATSTVSGGAFF. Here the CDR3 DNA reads TGTGCCACCAGCACGGTTTCTGGAGGGGCTTTCTTT. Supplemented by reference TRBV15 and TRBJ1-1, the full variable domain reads DAMVIQNPRYQVTQFGKPVTLSCSQTLNHNVMYWYQQKSSQAPKLLFHYYDKDFNNEADTPDNFQSRRPNTSFCFLDIRSPGLGDTAMYLCATSTVSGGAFFGQGTRLTVV.